The next 3 T cell receptor beta chains were all read from a single sample in a study of cytomegalovirus exposure and HLA in healthy donors. Here immunoSEQ multiplex PCR was the method, and the copy in TCRdb shows in-frame clones only, minus some. The data show around 300,000 clones, approximately 90% seen once. Input material: PBMCs. Source of these receptors: a woman under 30 in good health and CMV-seronegative.

The chain couples TRBV4-2 to TRBJ2-7; maybe TRBD1 (7 bases). V was shortened by 1 base and J by 4 bases, with 11 bases between the two germline ends. CDR3 length: 14 amino acids. Germline CDR1 is LGHNA and CDR2 is YNFKEQ. The CDR3, as DNA: TGTGCCAGCAGCCAAGGGCGGGACAGATACGAGCAGTACTTC. Translation: CASSQGRDRYEQYF.

This clone was observed once. The rearrangement links TRBV30 to TRBJ1-2, with 9 nucleotides matching TRBD1. The germline V gene encodes CDR1 GTSNPN and CDR2 SVGIG (reference sequence). The junction had 11 bases not matched to a gene; V was cut back by 1 base and J by 5 bases. The CDR3 loop spans 16 amino acids. CDR3: CAWSAPGTGLYYGYTF. The CDR3 DNA is TGTGCCTGGAGTGCTCCCGGGACAGGGCTGTATTATGGCTACACCTTC.

The chain has TRBV5-6 and TRBJ2-7, with 10 bases lining up with TRBD2. There are 16 residues in the CDR3. The germline gives CDR1 SGHDT, CDR2 YYEEEE. Trimming removed 1 base from V and 8 bases from J; junction bases left unmatched: 12. The CDR3 coding sequence is TGTGCCAGCAGCTTGTTTTTAACTAGCGGGAATAATAAGCAGTACTTC. Encoded protein: CASSLFLTSGNNKQYF.